This T cell receptor (beta chain) was recovered during a study of blood T cell repertoires in COVID-19. About the study: Acute-phase and convalescent COVID-19 samples originated in the United States, Italy and Spain. PBMCs, B-cell-depleted T cells, or T cells were the source of the cDNA or gDNA that made up the material.

This CDR3 has 15 amino acids. The V gene end was trimmed by 7 bases and the J gene end by 6 bases; junction bases not matched to a gene: 13. Per germline, CDR1 MNHNY and CDR2 SVGAGI (reference sequence). This clone was seen a handful of times. In the authors' methods: Amplification from reference gene primers served as the basis for estimated nucleated cell counts. Sequencing was performed with immunoSEQ multiplex PCR; in TCRdb, only in-frame clones are kept and a portion is missing. D and trimming come from the DNA, and the V and J calls and clone size come from that table. The data show 130,000 to 150,000 clones, approximately 88% seen once.

The receptor's source is a woman between 45 and 65 years old with acute or convalescent COVID-19. This chain uses TRBV6-6 with TRBJ2-7, with 9 nucleotides matching TRBD1. The sequencing input was peripheral blood. CDR3 in DNA: TGTGCCAGCATCCATGGGACAGGGTCTCCTTCCGAGCAGTACTTC. Its protein is CASIHGTGSPSEQYF.